The 23 T cell receptor beta chains below come from one sample, sequenced in a study of T cell clones after liver transplantation. The assay was immunoSEQ multiplex PCR, and TCRdb's table has in-frame clones only and misses some. The table lists roughly 80,000 clones, 70% to 85% of them singletons. The sequencing here drew on CD4+ T cells from blood, taken 45 to 46 months after liver transplant. Receptors were obtained from a human patient who received a liver transplant. Some of the T cells may derive from the graft donor.

This clone has a handful of counts. The chain employs TRBV10-2 and TRBJ1-1, with 12 bases matching TRBD1. V lost 8 bases and J lost 4; bases outside the gene matches: 14. Germline assignment: CDR1 WSHSY and CDR2 SAAADI. CDR3 length equals 17 residues. The CDR3 region has the DNA TGCGCCAGCCAGGGACAGGGGGCGATCGGGTGGGGCACTGAAGCTTTCTTT. Encoded protein: CASQGQGAIGWGTEAFF.

This clone was seen a handful of times. The chain employs TRBV2 and TRBJ2-5; D ambiguous. Trimming took off 2 bases at V and 1 base at J, with 11 bases between the two ends. The germline V gene has CDR1 SNHLY and CDR2 FYNNEI. The CDR3 totals 15 residues. The CDR3 loop is CASSESRGFQETQYF. The CDR3 nucleotides read TGTGCCAGCAGTGAAAGTCGCGGATTCCAAGAGACCCAGTACTTC.

The V call is TRBV6-6, the J call TRBJ1-2; D is ambiguous. The CDR3 spans 15 residues. Germline values: CDR1 MNHNY, CDR2 SVGAGI (reference sequence). Trimming cost V 7 bases and J 5 bases, with 20 bases left between them. As DNA, the CDR3 is TGTGCCAGCAAAGTTGCGGGAGACTTCTCTTATGGCTACACCTTC. Translated, it gives CASKVAGDFSYGYTF.

The rearrangement uses TRBV2 and TRBJ2-7, with 9 nucleotides matching TRBD1. Germline V gene sequence: CDR1 SNHLY, CDR2 FYNNEI. The CDR3 loop spans 15 amino acids. Trimming removed 7 bases from V and 6 bases from J; junction bases left unmatched: 13. The CDR3 loop is CASIIPRDRVIEQYF. As DNA, the CDR3 is TGTGCCAGCATCATACCCCGGGACAGGGTTATCGAGCAGTACTTC.

The chain links TRBV7-2 to TRBJ2-4, with a possible D match to TRBD1 (5 bases). The V gene lost 2 bases and the J gene lost 7 bases, with 12 bases spanning the gap. In germline, CDR1 is SGHTA, CDR2 FQGNSA. The CDR3 contains 14 residues. The chain's CDR3 is CASSLHQGRNIQYF. DNA of the CDR3: TGTGCCAGCAGCTTACACCAGGGCCGGAACATTCAGTACTTC. Variable domain in full (rest from reference TRBV7-2 and TRBJ2-4): GAGVSQSPSNKVTEKGKDVELRCDPISGHTALYWYRQSLGQGLEFLIYFQGNSAPDKSGLPSDRFSAERTGGSVSTLTIQRTQQEDSAVYLCASSLHQGRNIQYFGAGTRLSVL.

This clone occurred a few times. V and J are TRBV5-1 and TRBJ2-6; no clear D gene. This CDR3 is 15 amino acids long. Deletions cut 4 bases from V and 2 bases from J, with 10 bases between. Germline CDR1 is SGHRS and CDR2 is YFSETQ. This CDR3 reads CASSQGSPGANVLTF. The DNA for the CDR3 is TGCGCCAGCAGCCAAGGGTCCCCTGGGGCCAACGTCCTGACTTTC.

This clone was seen a single time. V is TRBV11-2 and J is TRBJ1-5; 7 bases agree with TRBD1. CDR1 and CDR2 from the germline V gene are SGHAT and FQNNGV. The CDR3 has 15 amino acids. V lost 5 bases and J lost 3; bases outside the gene matches: 7. The CDR3 sequence: CASSKGTGVNQPQHF. CDR3 coding DNA: TGTGCCAGCAGCAAGGGAACAGGGGTCAATCAGCCCCAGCATTTT. Full variable domain (missing parts from reference TRBV11-2 and TRBJ1-5): EAGVAQSPRYKIIEKRQSVAFWCNPISGHATLYWYQQILGQGPKLLIQFQNNGVVDDSQLPKDRFSAERLKGVDSTLKIQPAKLEDSAVYLCASSKGTGVNQPQHFGDGTRLSIL.

The rearrangement uses TRBV4-2 and TRBJ2-1, with a possible D match to TRBD2 (5 bases). The CDR3 extends over 16 amino acids. With 4 bases removed from V and 0 bases from J, the gap between germline ends came to 13 bases. Looked up from germline, CDR1 is LGHNA and CDR2 is YNFKEQ. CDR3 nucleotides: TGTGCCAGCAGCCTTGGGCGGGCGGCCTCCTACAATGAGCAGTTCTTC. Translated, it gives CASSLGRAASYNEQFF.

The J gene is TRBJ2-3, the V gene TRBV2; TRBD2 aligns across 9 bases. J lost 4 bases, V lost 4 bases, and 6 bases had no gene match. Germline loops: CDR1 SNHLY, CDR2 FYNNEI. The CDR3 runs to 15 residues. The CDR3 spells CASSARLADSDTQYF. The CDR3 nucleotides are TGTGCCAGCAGTGCCCGACTAGCGGATTCAGATACGCAGTATTTT.

V is TRBV9 and J is TRBJ2-7; D could derive from TRBD1 or TRBD2 (5 bases each). The CDR3 totals 14 residues. Germline lookup yields CDR1 SGDLS and CDR2 YYNGEE. V lost 3 bases to trimming and J lost 3 bases, with 13 bases between them. The CDR3 nucleotides are TGTGCCAGCAGCGCCGGGGACCTCCGCTACGAGCAGTACTTC. Its protein is CASSAGDLRYEQYF.

This chain links TRBV6-6 with TRBJ2-7; 11 bases align to TRBD1. Germline-derived CDR1 and CDR2 are MNHNY and SVGAGI (reference sequence). V was pared by 2 bases and J by 4 bases, with 4 bases of the junction left unmatched. The CDR3 is 15 residues long. The CDR3 DNA follows: TGTGCCAGCAGTTACCAAGGGACAGGGGGATACGAGCAGTACTTC. The encoded protein is CASSYQGTGGYEQYF.

V is TRBV29-1 and J is TRBJ2-1; D is ambiguous. V was trimmed by 4 bases and J by 4 bases, leaving 5 bases between them. Germline V CDR1 and CDR2: SQVTM, ANQGSEA. CDR3 length equals 11 residues. CDR3 residues: CSVGRYNEQFF. Written as DNA, the CDR3 is TGCAGCGTTGGACGGTACAATGAGCAGTTCTTC.

This chain uses TRBV6-6 with TRBJ2-7, with 11 bases fitting TRBD1. This CDR3 region has 14 residues. The junction had 1 base not matched to a gene; V was cut back by 2 bases and J by 4 bases. Germline CDR1 is MNHNY and CDR2 is SVGAGI (reference sequence). CDR3 nucleotide sequence: TGTGCCAGCAGTTACCGGGACAGGGGGTACGAGCAGTACTTC. This sequence encodes CASSYRDRGYEQYF.

The rearrangement joins TRBV19 to TRBJ1-5; the D is unclear. Deletions cut 6 bases from V and 0 bases from J, with 6 bases between. This CDR3 has 13 amino acids. Germline-derived CDR1 and CDR2 are LNHDA and SQIVND (reference sequence). In DNA, the CDR3 is TGTGCCAGTAGATGGGCTAGCAATCAGCCCCAGCATTTT. Amino acids: CASRWASNQPQHF.

This rearrangement joins TRBV6-5 to TRBJ2-3; 8 positions match TRBD2. Germline CDR1 and CDR2: MNHEY and SVGAGI. The CDR3 is 15 residues long. Trimming cost V 6 bases and J 2 bases; bases outside gene matches: 7. The DNA of the CDR3 is TGTGCCAGCAGCAAGAGCGGGGGACCCACAGATACGCAGTATTTT. The encoded protein is CASSKSGGPTDTQYF.

On this clone itself: The sample holds other DNA sequences that translate to the same CDR3. This chain links TRBV9 with TRBJ2-5; D not resolved. CDR1 and CDR2 from the germline V gene are SGDLS and YYNGEE. The germline V and J ends were trimmed by 0 bases and 4 bases, with 4 bases remaining between them. The CDR3 is 12 amino acids. The CDR3 here is CASSVGGETQYF. For the CDR3, the DNA is TGTGCCAGCAGCGTAGGAGGAGAGACCCAGTACTTC.

The chain uses TRBV29-1 and TRBJ2-7, with 13 bases that match TRBD2. Germline V gene lookup returns CDR1 SQVTM and CDR2 ANQGSEA. J lost 2 bases, V lost 7 bases, and 5 bases had no gene match. The CDR3 contains 14 residues. CDR3 sequence: CSAGTSGITYEQYF. Written as DNA, the CDR3 is TGCAGCGCGGGGACTAGCGGGATAACCTACGAGCAGTACTTC.

The V and J genes are TRBV28 and TRBJ2-3; 8 bases line up with TRBD1. The CDR3 length is 16 residues. Germline values: CDR1 MDHEN, CDR2 SYDVKM. The V gene end was trimmed by 5 bases and the J gene end by 3 bases; junction bases not matched to a gene: 10. Written as DNA, the CDR3 is TGTGCCAGCAGTCCTGGGACAGGAAGAGGAACAGATACGCAGTATTTT. Residues: CASSPGTGRGTDTQYF.

The chain employs TRBV4-3 and TRBJ1-4, with D unclear. Per germline, CDR1 LGHNA and CDR2 YSLEER. The CDR3 runs to 17 residues. V gave up 0 bases and J gave up 5 bases, with 16 bases separating them. In DNA form, the CDR3 reads TGCGCCAGCAGCCAAGAGGCAGGAGTCTCCCTGAATGAAAAACTGTTTTTT. Translating gives CASSQEAGVSLNEKLFF.

V is TRBV28 and J is TRBJ2-1; 8 bases map to TRBD2. The CDR3 spans 19 residues. V trimming: 6 bases; J trimming: 1 base; junction bases outside the gene matches: 17. CDR1 MDHEN and CDR2 SYDVKM come from the germline V gene. The CDR3 spells CASRGGASGLRGSYNEQFF. For the CDR3, the DNA is TGTGCCAGCAGGGGCGGGGCTAGCGGGTTGAGGGGATCCTACAATGAGCAGTTCTTC.

The CDR3 protein is CASRYDRSKNYGYTF. DNA for the CDR3: TGTGCCAGCAGATACGACAGGTCGAAGAACTATGGCTACACCTTC. The V gene is TRBV28, the J gene TRBJ1-2; perhaps TRBD1 as D (6 bases). The length of the CDR3 is 15 residues. The V and J ends lost 6 bases and 2 bases respectively, with 16 bases between them. The V gene's germline CDR1 is MDHEN and CDR2 SYDVKM.

The V gene is TRBV5-1, the J gene TRBJ2-7; D might be TRBD2 (6 bases). The germline V and J ends were trimmed by 10 bases and 2 bases, with 13 bases remaining between them. This CDR3 spans 12 amino acids. The germline CDR1 and CDR2 sequences are SGHRS and YFSETQ. The CDR3: CASGGAAYEQYF. The CDR3 DNA follows: TGCGCCTCTGGAGGGGCAGCCTACGAGCAGTACTTC. Together with reference TRBV5-1 and TRBJ2-7, the CDR3 gives the full variable domain: KAGVTQTPRYLIKTRGQQVTLSCSPISGHRSVSWYQQTPGQGLQFLFEYFSETQRNKGNFPGRFSGRQFSNSRSEMNVSTLELGDSALYLCASGGAAYEQYFGPGTRLTVT.

Only a few counts were recorded for this clone. This rearrangement joins TRBV10-2 to TRBJ1-5, with D tentatively TRBD1 (5 bases). The CDR3 runs 14 residues. CDR1 and CDR2 from the germline V gene are WSHSY and SAAADI. The V gene lost 3 bases and the J gene lost 1 base, with 7 bases spanning the gap. The CDR3 DNA sequence: TGCGCCAGCAGTGAAAGGGGAAGCAATCAGCCCCAGCATTTT. Its translation: CASSERGSNQPQHF.